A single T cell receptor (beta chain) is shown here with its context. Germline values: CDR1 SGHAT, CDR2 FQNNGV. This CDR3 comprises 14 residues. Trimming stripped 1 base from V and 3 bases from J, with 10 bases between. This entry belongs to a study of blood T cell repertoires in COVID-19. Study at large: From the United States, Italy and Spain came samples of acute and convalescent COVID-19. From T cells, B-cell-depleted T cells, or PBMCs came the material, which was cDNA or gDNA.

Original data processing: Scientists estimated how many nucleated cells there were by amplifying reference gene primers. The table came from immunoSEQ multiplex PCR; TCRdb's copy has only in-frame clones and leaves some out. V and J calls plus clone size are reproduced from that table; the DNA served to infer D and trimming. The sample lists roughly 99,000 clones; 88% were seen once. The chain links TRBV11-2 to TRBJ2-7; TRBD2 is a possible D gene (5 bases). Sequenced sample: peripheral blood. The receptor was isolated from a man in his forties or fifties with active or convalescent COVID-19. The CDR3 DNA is TGTGCCAGCAGCTTAGGGCGAGGGAACTACGAGCAGTACTTC. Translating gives CASSLGRGNYEQYF. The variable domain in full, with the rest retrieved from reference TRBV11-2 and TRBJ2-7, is EAGVAQSPRYKIIEKRQSVAFWCNPISGHATLYWYQQILGQGPKLLIQFQNNGVVDDSQLPKDRFSAERLKGVDSTLKIQPAKLEDSAVYLCASSLGRGNYEQYFGPGTRLTVT.